This TCR beta chain was retrieved from a study of Ad26.COV2.S vaccination and SARS-CoV-2 variants. Treatment meaning: around 19 received Ad26.COV2.S at low or high dose, single or two shots; 5 received placebo; per-sample allocation not given. The samples were gathered on day 63 after the first injection of vaccine or placebo. Only in-frame clones appear in the TCRdb table, and some are missing; sequencing was by immunoSEQ multiplex PCR. The table includes roughly 700,000 clones, around 92% detected once. The input for sequencing was peripheral blood, taken in a trial of Ad26.COV2.S vaccine versus placebo. This clonotype was sampled from a person aged 18 to 65 who received the Ad26.COV2.S COVID-19 vaccine or a placebo.

The CDR3 loop is CASSGGRPSYTF. CDR3 in DNA: TGTGCCAGCAGTGGGGGCAGACCGAGCTACACCTTC. The chain uses TRBV7-9 and TRBJ1-2, with D tentatively TRBD1 (6 bases). The germline gives CDR1 SEHNR, CDR2 FQNEAQ (reference sequence). V was cut by 6 bases and J by 9 bases, with 14 bases left in between. The CDR3 covers 12 residues. The full variable domain, completed using reference TRBV7-9 and TRBJ1-2, is DTGVSQNPRHKITKRGQNVTFRCDPISEHNRLYWYRQTLGQGPEFLTYFQNEAQLEKSRLLSDRFSAERPKGSFSTLEIQRTEQGDSAMYLCASSGGRPSYTFGSGTRLTVV.